This T cell receptor (beta chain) was observed in a study of T cells in Graves' hyperthyroidism and ophthalmopathy. This clonotype was detected many times. The CDR3 covers 13 residues. V shed 6 bases, J shed 7 bases, and the junction held 5 bases outside the gene matches. The source material, RNA transcripts, was used to amplify TCR beta CDR3 regions. First-round RT-PCR with HTBI primers amplified the TCR CDR3 region. TCRdb analysed the multiplex PCR reads with MiXCR anew, one entry per CDR3 protein. Here the sample spans 700,000 or so distinct CDR3 sequences, approximately 16% being singletons. The sequence was obtained from a young man with Graves' hyperthyroidism. The chain is built from TRBV12-3 or TRBV12-4 and TRBJ1-4; 7 positions agree with TRBD1. The specimen was blood. CDR3 in amino acids: CASSGTVGEKLFF. The CDR3 nucleotides read TGTGCCAGCAGCGGGACAGTGGGTGAAAAACTGTTTTTT.